This TCR beta chain derives from a study of blood T cell repertoires in COVID-19. About the study: Sites across the United States, Italy and Spain contributed samples from acute and convalescent COVID-19. From T cells, B-cell-depleted T cells, or PBMCs came the material, which was cDNA or gDNA.

Authors' processing steps: Amplifying reference gene primers gave estimates of nucleated cell counts. Sequenced by immunoSEQ multiplex PCR; TCRdb stores in-frame clones only, minus some. That table supplies the V and J calls and clone size; D and trimming were determined from the DNA. The profile shows around 60,000 clones, about 80% of them singletons. The CDR3 length is 11 residues. The germline gives CDR1 SQVTM, CDR2 ANQGSEA. Trimming shortened V by 5 bases and J by 3 bases, and 5 bases separated the two germline ends. The receptor was derived from an elderly woman with acute or convalescent COVID-19. The genes are TRBV29-1 and TRBJ2-1; D ambiguous. The sample consisted of peripheral blood. CDR3 loop: CSVFSYNEQFF. Written as DNA, the CDR3 is TGCAGCGTTTTCAGCTACAATGAGCAGTTCTTC.